Below are 24 T cell receptor beta chains sequenced from a single sample in a study of T cells in Graves' hyperthyroidism and ophthalmopathy. Researchers amplified the TCR beta CDR3 regions from RNA transcripts. The HTBI primer set drove a first-round RT-PCR of the TCR CDR3. TCRdb reprocessed the multiplex PCR reads with MiXCR, giving one entry per CDR3 protein. Here the sample spans approximately 400,000 distinct CDR3 sequences, roughly 12% being singletons. Sequenced material: blood. These receptor sequences come from a man between 25 and 39 years old with Graves' hyperthyroidism that later progressed to Graves' ophthalmopathy.

In this sample, this clonotype turned up many times. The chain has TRBV10-3 and TRBJ1-5; a weak D match, TRBD1 (6 bases). V was cut by 5 bases and J by 4 bases, with 6 bases left in between. The CDR3 totals 12 residues. From germline, CDR1 is ENHRY and CDR2 SYGVKD. Here the CDR3 reads CAISTGNQPQHF. Here the CDR3 DNA reads TGTGCCATCAGTACAGGGAATCAGCCCCAGCATTTT.

The table lists this clonotype with many counts. The gene calls are TRBV27 and TRBJ2-1, with D uncertain. The CDR3 has 12 residues. From germline, CDR1 is MNHEY and CDR2 SMNVEV (reference sequence). V lost 8 bases and J 4 bases, leaving 9 bases between the germline ends. The CDR3 DNA is TGTGCCAGCTCCACACCATACAATGAGCAGTTCTTC. Translating it yields CASSTPYNEQFF.

This clonotype was detected many times. The chain carries TRBV14 and TRBJ1-6, with D possibly matching TRBD1 (5 bases). This CDR3 spans 17 amino acids. Germline V gene data show CDR1 as SGHDN and CDR2 as FVKESK. Trimming took 2 bases from V and 2 from J, leaving 13 bases between them. The CDR3 region is CASSQPGGDPYNSPLHF. CDR3 DNA: TGTGCCAGCAGCCAACCTGGAGGGGATCCCTATAATTCACCCCTCCACTTT.

This clonotype has at least ten counts. V gene TRBV7-2 combines with J gene TRBJ2-5, with D unresolved. This CDR3 region has 13 residues. V was shortened by 0 bases and J by 5 bases, with 7 bases between the two germline ends. Germline values: CDR1 SGHTA, CDR2 FQGNSA. CDR3: CASSLAFRETQYF. The CDR3 nucleotides read TGTGCCAGCAGCTTAGCTTTTCGGGAGACCCAGTACTTC.

This clonotype was seen repeatedly, ten times or more. CDR3 amino acids: CASSSRTGKNTEAFF. DNA for the CDR3: TGTGCCAGCAGTTCGCGGACAGGGAAGAACACTGAAGCTTTCTTT. V and J are TRBV6-1 and TRBJ1-1; 8 bases line up with TRBD1. The CDR3 covers 15 residues. Germline V gene sequence: CDR1 MNHNS, CDR2 SASEGT. V gave up 5 bases and J gave up 1 base; unmatched junction bases: 6.

There are many counts of this clonotype. This sequence joins TRBV30 and TRBJ2-5; 12 bases fit TRBD2. CDR3 size: 14 residues. The V gene's germline CDR1 is GTSNPN and CDR2 SVGIG (reference sequence). V lost 2 bases, J lost 5 bases, and 3 bases stayed unmatched. The CDR3 protein is CAWSTGTSGETQYF. As DNA, the CDR3 is TGTGCCTGGAGTACCGGGACTAGCGGGGAGACCCAGTACTTC.

The chain recombines TRBV27 with TRBJ1-2; D possibly corresponds to TRBD1 (6 bases). The ends were cut back, 0 bases at V and 4 bases at J, with 12 bases in the middle. There are 15 residues in the CDR3. CDR1 MNHEY and CDR2 SMNVEV come from the germline V gene (reference sequence). The CDR3 region is CASSLSIQGTYGYTF. Here the CDR3 DNA reads TGTGCCAGCAGTTTATCTATACAGGGTACCTATGGCTACACCTTC.

This clonotype has ten or more counts. The rearrangement links TRBV2 to TRBJ1-5, with D perhaps matching TRBD1 (6 bases). CDR3 length: 13 amino acids. CDR1 and CDR2 (germline): SNHLY, FYNNEI. Trimming left V 5 bases short and J 7 bases short, with 12 bases between. The CDR3 reads CASSRQVGQPQHF. The CDR3 DNA reads TGTGCCAGCAGTCGACAGGTGGGGCAGCCCCAGCATTTT.

This clonotype was counted many times. The chain joins TRBV20-1 to TRBJ1-5, with D perhaps matching TRBD1 (5 bases). The CDR3 runs 14 residues. Germline V gene lookup returns CDR1 DFQATT and CDR2 SNEGSKA (reference sequence). Trimming took 2 bases from V and 6 from J, leaving 14 bases between them. The CDR3 DNA reads as TGCAGTGCTAGAAGGCTGGCAGGGTTTCAGCCCCAGCATTTT. Residues: CSARRLAGFQPQHF.

The V and J genes are TRBV4-1 and TRBJ1-3; the D is unclear. The length of the CDR3 is 15 residues. CDR1 and CDR2 (germline): MGHRA, YSYEKL. Trimming stripped 0 bases from V and 2 bases from J, with 8 bases between. The CDR3 DNA reads TGCGCCAGCAGCCAAGATAGAAGCACTGGAAACACCATATATTTT. Translating gives CASSQDRSTGNTIYF.

Details on this clonotype: A much larger clone lies a single base off, so this may be a read error. The rearrangement joins TRBV20-1 to TRBJ2-2; TRBD1 matches at 9 bases. The J segment lost 7 bases and the V segment lost 6 bases, leaving 12 bases of the junction unmatched. The CDR3 consists of 15 residues. Germline V gene lookup returns CDR1 DFQATT and CDR2 SNEGSKA (reference sequence). The CDR3 loop reads CSATVDRGTIGELFF. CDR3 DNA: TGCAGTGCCACTGTAGACAGGGGGACCATCGGGGAGCTGTTTTTT.

This clonotype has at least ten counts. The genes are TRBV6-1 and TRBJ2-1; the D gene is possibly TRBD2 (7 bases). Trimming shortened V by 4 bases and J by 7 bases, and 14 bases separated the two germline ends. The CDR3 contains 14 residues. Germline values: CDR1 MNHNS, CDR2 SASEGT. The CDR3 loop reads CASSARGAWNEQFF. For the CDR3, the DNA is TGTGCCAGCAGTGCCCGGGGGGCTTGGAATGAGCAGTTCTTC.

This clonotype was counted between two and nine times. The chain has TRBV19 and TRBJ1-1; the D is unclear. Trimming removed 8 bases from V and 1 base from J, with 11 bases in between. This CDR3 has 13 residues. Looked up from germline, CDR1 is LNHDA and CDR2 is SQIVND (reference sequence). CDR3 coding DNA: TGTGCCAGTTTAAAACGAGGGAACACTGAAGCTTTCTTT. This sequence encodes CASLKRGNTEAFF.

This clonotype was recorded at least ten times. This sequence joins TRBV28 and TRBJ1-2; tentative D call: TRBD1 (5 bases). Germline loops: CDR1 MDHEN, CDR2 SYDVKM. V was cut by 3 bases and J by 7 bases, with 15 bases left in between. The CDR3 length is 14 residues. The CDR3 DNA reads as TGTGCCAGCAGTTTTAGTTCCAGGGAGGGTGGCTACACCTTC. Protein product: CASSFSSREGGYTF.

This clonotype appeared many times. The chain is built from TRBV20-1 and TRBJ2-5; perhaps D is TRBD1 or TRBD2 (5 bases each). Trimming removed 5 bases from V and 0 bases from J, with 16 bases in between. This CDR3 has 15 residues. Germline values: CDR1 DFQATT, CDR2 SNEGSKA (reference sequence). The CDR3 DNA reads as TGCAGTGCTTTGACCGGGACCCCGTACCAAGAGACCCAGTACTTC. It translates to CSALTGTPYQETQYF.

The table lists this clonotype with a count of one. A much larger clone lies one base from this, so it may be a read error. The chain couples TRBV11-2 to TRBJ2-7; D not resolved. The CDR3 covers 14 residues. Per the germline V gene, CDR1 is SGHAT and CDR2 is FQNNGV. DNA for the CDR3: TGTGTCAGCAGCTTAGTGCTCATGGGTAACGAGCAGTACTTC. It encodes CVSSLVLMGNEQYF.

The sample holds many counts of this clonotype. The DNA for the CDR3 is TGTGCCAGCAGTGAAACCAGATACAGGGAGAACAATCAGCCCCAGCATTTT. It codes for CASSETRYRENNQPQHF. The chain has TRBV6-1 and TRBJ1-5; a possible D gene is TRBD1 (6 bases). The CDR3 covers 17 residues. The germline V and J ends were trimmed by 2 bases and 3 bases, with 17 bases remaining between them. Germline values: CDR1 MNHNS, CDR2 SASEGT.

The V gene is TRBV6-1, the J gene TRBJ2-1; 9 bases line up with TRBD1. The junction had 5 bases not matched to a gene; V was cut back by 7 bases and J by 4 bases. Germline V gene lookup returns CDR1 MNHNS and CDR2 SASEGT. The CDR3 contains 14 residues. The CDR3, as DNA: TGTGCCAGCATCCTGGACAGGGGATACAATGAGCAGTTCTTC. This encodes CASILDRGYNEQFF.

In its sample, this clonotype was seen a few times. This may stem from a read error, because a much larger clone lies one nucleotide away. The CDR3 sequence: CASSLQGGNTMYF. CDR3 bases: TGTGCCAGCAGTCTACAGGGTGGAAACACCATGTATTTT. The chain uses TRBV28 and TRBJ1-3; possible D gene TRBD1, 6 bases. The CDR3 length is 13 residues. Germline CDR1 MDHEN, CDR2 SYDVKM.

This clonotype was recorded a few times. The chain couples TRBV6-1 to TRBJ1-5; 10 bases agree with TRBD1. V lost 8 bases and J lost 15; bases outside the gene matches: 10. The CDR3 runs to 12 residues. Germline V gene lookup returns CDR1 MNHNS and CDR2 SASEGT. The CDR3 DNA reads TGTGCCAGCTCTTTCGGGGACAGGGGTTTGCATTTT. It specifies CASSFGDRGLHF.

The table lists this clonotype with a few counts. A single base separates this from a much larger clone, so it may be a read error. The rearrangement uses TRBV12-3 or TRBV12-4 and TRBJ2-1; 7 bases align to TRBD1. CDR3 length equals 16 residues. This chain's CDR3 is CAGSPLVRGLYNEQFF. CDR3 nucleotide sequence: TGTGCCGGCAGCCCCCTTGTAAGGGGGCTCTACAATGAGCAGTTCTTC.

This clonotype was seen only a few times. This may be a read error, as it is one base from a much larger clone. The DNA of the CDR3 is TGTGCCAGCAGTTTATATAGGATGAACACTGAAACTTTCTTT. Translating gives CASSLYRMNTETFF. The V gene is TRBV12-3 or TRBV12-4, the J gene TRBJ1-1; D is unresolved. This CDR3 spans 14 amino acids.

This clonotype was picked up a small number of times. The rearrangement joins TRBV24-1 to TRBJ2-5; D call uncertain. Trimming stripped 2 bases from V and 1 base from J, with 4 bases between. CDR1 is KGHDR and CDR2 is SFDVKD in the germline V gene. This CDR3 is 13 amino acids long. The CDR3 region is CATSDSSQETQYF. Written as DNA, the CDR3 is TGTGCCACCAGTGATTCCAGCCAAGAGACCCAGTACTTC.

A note on this clonotype: Since a much larger clone is just one base distant, this may be a read error. A read error is likely, as this CDR3 ends without the conserved phenylalanine or tryptophan. The rearrangement links TRBV5-5 to TRBJ1-5, with D hard to call. CDR1 is SGHKS and CDR2 is YYEKEE in the germline V gene (reference sequence). There are 17 residues in the CDR3. Between the trimmed V and J ends, which lost 0 bases and 1 base, there was a span of 14 bases. CDR3 residues: CASSLGPSGGSNQPQHL. CDR3 nucleotide sequence: TGTGCCAGCAGCTTGGGCCCCTCGGGTGGAAGCAATCAGCCCCAGCATCTT.